The 11 T cell receptor beta chains listed next were all sequenced from one sample in a study of blood T cells in healthy people across ages. A second PCR of roughly 7 to 11 cycles used a sample-barcoded 5' primer and a J-beta primer mix. TCRdb ran MiXCR on the 5' RACE reads and lists one entry per CDR3 protein. The sample includes about 1 million distinct CDR3 sequences, around 43% of them seen just once. Specimen: blood. The receptor source for this set is an older woman in good health.

The V call is TRBV20-1, the J call TRBJ2-7; D not certain. Germline CDR1 is DFQATT and CDR2 is SNEGSKA (reference sequence). V was pared by 6 bases and J by 0 bases, with 18 bases between. CDR3 length equals 15 residues. CDR3 sequence reads: CSAAPNRVYSYEQYF. CDR3 bases: TGCAGTGCAGCCCCCAACCGGGTCTACTCCTACGAGCAGTACTTC.

This clonotype appeared a few times. V usage is TRBV4-2 and J usage is TRBJ2-1; 11 bases align to TRBD2. The germline V gene encodes CDR1 LGHNA and CDR2 YNFKEQ. V gave up 1 base and J gave up 4 bases; unmatched junction bases: 9. The CDR3 contains 18 residues. This CDR3 reads CASSQVLGGTSGYNEQFF. In nucleotides, the CDR3 is TGTGCCAGCAGCCAAGTATTAGGGGGGACTAGCGGTTACAATGAGCAGTTCTTC.

The chain is built from TRBV11-2 and TRBJ2-4; TRBD2 might be the D (6 bases). V was clipped by 3 bases and J by 0 bases, with 12 bases between them. CDR3 length: 16 residues. CDR1 SGHAT and CDR2 FQNNGV come from the germline V gene. The CDR3 nucleotides read TGTGCCAGCAGCTTCGGTTGGGACTTAGCCAAAAACATTCAGTACTTC. Its translation: CASSFGWDLAKNIQYF.

This clonotype was counted only a few times. This rearrangement joins TRBV6-5 to TRBJ1-4; D remains ambiguous. CDR3 length: 11 amino acids. The V gene's germline CDR1 is MNHEY and CDR2 SVGAGI. Trimming took 6 bases from V and 8 from J, leaving 7 bases between them. The CDR3 nucleotides are TGTGCCAGCAGAGTGGGGGAAAAACTGTTTTTT. Its translation is CASRVGEKLFF.

The genes are TRBV7-2 and TRBJ2-4, with D maybe TRBD1 (7 bases). In germline, CDR1 is SGHTA, CDR2 FQGNSA. V lost 6 bases and J lost 13, with 16 bases in between. CDR3 size: 12 residues. The CDR3: CASSDPGGYQYF. Here the CDR3 DNA reads TGTGCCAGCAGTGATCCAGGGGGGTACCAGTACTTC.

The V call is TRBV29-1, the J call TRBJ1-5; a weak D match, TRBD1 (6 bases). Per germline, CDR1 SQVTM and CDR2 ANQGSEA. V lost 0 bases, J lost 2 bases, and 11 bases lay in between. The CDR3 extends over 15 amino acids. Here the CDR3 reads CSVEDGSGGNQPQHF. DNA of the CDR3: TGCAGCGTTGAAGATGGCTCAGGGGGCAATCAGCCCCAGCATTTT. Using reference TRBV29-1 and TRBJ1-5 for the parts outside the CDR3, the full variable domain is SAVISQKPSRDICQRGTSLTIQCQVDSQVTMMFWYRQQPGQSLTLIATANQGSEATYESGFVIDKFPISRPNLTFSTLTVSNMSPEDSSIYLCSVEDGSGGNQPQHFGDGTRLSIL.

The chain couples TRBV20-1 to TRBJ2-5; possible D gene TRBD1, 6 bases. The tail of the sequence fits TRBJ2-7 better, so the J call may be wrong. The CDR3 covers 13 residues. Germline loops: CDR1 DFQATT, CDR2 SNEGSKA (reference sequence). The CDR3 nucleotides read TGCAGTGCACCGGGACAAACAGACTACGAGCAGTACTTC. As protein: CSAPGQTDYEQYF.

The gene calls are TRBV5-1 and TRBJ2-5; no clear D gene. Germline V lookup: CDR1 SGHRS, CDR2 YFSETQ. This CDR3 has 14 residues. V shed 0 bases and J shed 5 bases, with 11 bases lying between them. CDR3 coding DNA: TGCGCCAGCAGCTTGGTACAGCCTCGGGAGACCCAGTACTTC. The encoded protein is CASSLVQPRETQYF.

This chain connects TRBV20-1 to TRBJ2-7, with 8 positions matching TRBD1. Looked up from germline, CDR1 is DFQATT and CDR2 is SNEGSKA (reference sequence). V lost 0 bases and J lost 3; bases outside the gene matches: 4. The CDR3 extends over 14 amino acids. The CDR3: CSARDDRGLYEQYF. CDR3 coding DNA: TGCAGTGCTAGAGATGACAGGGGCCTCTACGAGCAGTACTTC.

The gene calls are TRBV11-2 and TRBJ2-1; D is possibly TRBD1 (6 bases). CDR3 size: 15 residues. V shed 1 base and J shed 8 bases, with 15 bases lying between them. Germline-derived CDR1 and CDR2 are SGHAT and FQNNGV. Here the CDR3 reads CASSLAAYGTYEQFF. CDR3 coding DNA: TGTGCCAGCAGCTTAGCGGCCTACGGGACATATGAGCAGTTCTTC.

This chain connects TRBV20-1 to TRBJ1-2, with D possibly being TRBD1 (5 bases). Germline values: CDR1 DFQATT, CDR2 SNEGSKA (reference sequence). The CDR3 totals 16 residues. Trimming left V 0 bases short and J 3 bases short, with 17 bases between. CDR3 DNA sequence: TGCAGTGCTAGAGATCTGCATGCCAGGGATGACTATGGCTACACCTTC. Translating it yields CSARDLHARDDYGYTF.